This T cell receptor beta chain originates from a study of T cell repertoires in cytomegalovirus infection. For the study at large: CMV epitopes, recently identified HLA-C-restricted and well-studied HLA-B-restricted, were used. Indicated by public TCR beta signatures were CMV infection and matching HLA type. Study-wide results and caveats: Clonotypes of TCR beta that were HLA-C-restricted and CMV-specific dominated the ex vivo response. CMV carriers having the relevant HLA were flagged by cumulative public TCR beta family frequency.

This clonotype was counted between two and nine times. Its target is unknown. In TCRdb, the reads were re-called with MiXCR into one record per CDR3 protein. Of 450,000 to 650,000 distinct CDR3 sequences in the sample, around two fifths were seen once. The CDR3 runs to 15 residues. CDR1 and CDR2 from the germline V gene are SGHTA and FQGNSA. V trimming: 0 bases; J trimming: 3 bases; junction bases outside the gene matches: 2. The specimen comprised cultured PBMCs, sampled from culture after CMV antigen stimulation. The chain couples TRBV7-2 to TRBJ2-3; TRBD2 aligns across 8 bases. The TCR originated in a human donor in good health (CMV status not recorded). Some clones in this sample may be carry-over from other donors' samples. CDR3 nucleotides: TGTGCCAGCAGCTTAGCTAGCGGGATTACAGATACGCAGTATTTT. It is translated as CASSLASGITDTQYF. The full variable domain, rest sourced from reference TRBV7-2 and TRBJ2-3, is GAGVSQSPSNKVTEKGKDVELRCDPISGHTALYWYRQSLGQGLEFLIYFQGNSAPDKSGLPSDRFSAERTGGSVSTLTIQRTQQEDSAVYLCASSLASGITDTQYFGPGTRLTVL.